The 24 T cell receptor beta chains below come from one sample, sequenced in a study of OX40 agonist ivuxolimab in advanced cancers. Clones were read by immunoSEQ multiplex PCR, and TCRdb kept only the in-frame ones, dropping some. The table lists about 80,000 clones, 80% to 90% of them singletons, with approximately 7% in the top ten. Source: CD4+ or CD8+ T cells sorted from blood, taken in a trial of the OX40 agonist ivuxolimab. The receptors here all came from an adult with an advanced solid tumor such as melanoma, head and neck, liver or kidney cancer.

V is TRBV11-2 and J is TRBJ2-3; no clear D. Trimming took off 4 bases at V and 3 bases at J, with 8 bases between the two ends. Germline CDR1 is SGHAT and CDR2 is FQNNGV. CDR3 length equals 13 residues. CDR3 coding DNA: TGTGCCAGCAGCTATAGTTTGACAGATACGCAGTATTTT. Translated: CASSYSLTDTQYF.

This clone was seen only once. The chain uses TRBV4-2 and TRBJ2-3; tentative D call: TRBD1 (6 bases). The CDR3 runs to 14 residues. Trimming took 1 base from V and 5 from J, leaving 10 bases between them. CDR1 is LGHNA, CDR2 YNFKEQ, per germline. The CDR3 sequence: CASSQGTAEDTQYF. In DNA, the CDR3 is TGTGCCAGCAGCCAAGGGACAGCTGAAGATACGCAGTATTTT.

V usage is TRBV6-5 and J usage is TRBJ1-4, with D hard to call. In germline, CDR1 is MNHEY, CDR2 SVGAGI. Trimming cost V 2 bases and J 4 bases, with 8 bases left between them. The CDR3 sequence is 14 residues long. CDR3 in amino acids: CASSYGSVNEKLFF. The CDR3 nucleotides are TGTGCCAGCAGTTACGGCAGTGTTAATGAAAAACTGTTTTTT.

The CDR3 DNA reads TGTGCCAGCAGCCTTAGCGGACGCCACAATGAGCAGTTCTTC. Translation: CASSLSGRHNEQFF. V is TRBV9 and J is TRBJ2-1; D may be TRBD2 (6 bases). This CDR3 contains 14 residues. CDR1 and CDR2 (germline): SGDLS, YYNGEE. V lost 4 bases and J 5 bases, leaving 13 bases between the germline ends.

This chain uses TRBV27 with TRBJ2-3; D remains unclear. V gave up 2 bases and J gave up 3 bases, with 6 bases separating them. Germline CDR1 reads MNHEY; CDR2 reads SMNVEV (reference sequence). The CDR3 has 13 amino acids. Written as DNA, the CDR3 is TGTGCCAGCAGTTTAGGGTGGACAGATACGCAGTATTTT. Its protein product is CASSLGWTDTQYF.

CDR3 bases: TGTGCCAGTAGGATTCGTCAGGGGGAAAACGAGCAGTACGTC. It translates to CASRIRQGENEQYV. This chain links TRBV19 with TRBJ2-7; 7 bases are a match to TRBD1. In germline, CDR1 is LNHDA, CDR2 SQIVND (reference sequence). V lost 6 bases, J lost 5 bases, and 10 bases stayed unmatched. This CDR3 has 14 amino acids.

Of note for this clone: Being one base from a much bigger clone, this may be a read error. Different DNA sequences within this sample yield the same CDR3. This chain connects TRBV15 to TRBJ1-5; D uncertain. Between the trimmed V and J ends, which lost 0 bases and 1 base, there was a span of 7 bases. CDR1 and CDR2 (germline): LNHNV, YYDKDF (reference sequence). CDR3 length: 15 residues. In DNA, the CDR3 is TGTGCCACCAGCAGAGATCCAGGCAGCAATCAGCCCCAGCATTTT. This gives the protein CATSRDPGSNQPQHF.

The V call is TRBV5-1, the J call TRBJ2-5; tentative D call: TRBD1 (5 bases). This CDR3 has 19 amino acids. Trimming took 0 bases from V and 3 from J, leaving 24 bases between them. Germline assignment: CDR1 SGHRS and CDR2 YFSETQ. CDR3 sequence: CASSLAADPTSGIEETQYF. The CDR3 nucleotides are TGCGCCAGCAGCTTGGCCGCGGACCCAACCTCAGGGATCGAAGAGACCCAGTACTTC.

The rearrangement links TRBV2 to TRBJ1-1; D remains unclear. Looked up from germline, CDR1 is SNHLY and CDR2 is FYNNEI. The CDR3 runs to 13 residues. The V gene lost 1 base and the J gene lost 7 bases, with 10 bases spanning the gap. The CDR3 bases are TGTGCCAGCAGTGAAGTTTCGTCGGGTGAAGCTTTCTTT. This gives the protein CASSEVSSGEAFF.

The J gene is TRBJ2-1, the V gene TRBV6-4; TRBD2 agrees at 7 bases. The germline V gene encodes CDR1 MRHNA and CDR2 SNTAGT. Unmatched junction bases numbered 4, after V lost 3 bases and J lost 5 bases. The CDR3 is 14 residues long. The CDR3 region is CASSELAENNEQFF. The CDR3, as DNA: TGTGCCAGCAGTGAGCTAGCGGAGAACAATGAGCAGTTCTTC.

V is TRBV4-3 and J is TRBJ2-3; D unresolved. The CDR3 runs to 13 residues. V lost 2 bases and J 11 bases, leaving 14 bases between the germline ends. The germline gives CDR1 LGHNA, CDR2 YSLEER. Here the CDR3 reads CASSQWTGQEQYF. The DNA for the CDR3 is TGCGCCAGCAGCCAATGGACCGGCCAGGAGCAGTATTTT.

The chain is built from TRBV7-8 and TRBJ2-5; a possible D gene is TRBD1 (5 bases). The J call may be in error: the DNA end matches TRBJ2-7 better. The CDR3 length is 16 residues. CDR1 is SGHVS and CDR2 is FQNEAQ in the germline V gene. The CDR3, as DNA: TGTGCCAGCAGCTCTAACGTCAACAGGCTCCCCTACGAGCAGTACTTC. The encoded protein is CASSSNVNRLPYEQYF.

This chain uses TRBV28 with TRBJ2-5; 13 nucleotides agree with TRBD2. Germline V CDR1 and CDR2: MDHEN, SYDVKM. The CDR3 extends over 15 amino acids. V lost 5 bases, J lost 3 bases, and 3 bases stayed unmatched. The CDR3 coding sequence is TGTGCCAGCAGTACACTAGCGGGGGGGGAAGAGACCCAGTACTTC. This sequence encodes CASSTLAGGEETQYF.

CDR3 sequence reads: CASSLPRLAGYNDNEQFF. CDR3 sequence (DNA): TGCGCCAGCAGCTTACCTCGACTAGCGGGATATAACGACAATGAGCAGTTCTTC. The J gene is TRBJ2-1, the V gene TRBV5-1; TRBD2 agrees at 11 bases. J gave up 5 bases and V 2 bases, and 12 bases lay outside the gene matches. This CDR3 is 18 amino acids long. The germline V gene encodes CDR1 SGHRS and CDR2 YFSETQ.

The CDR3 DNA follows: TGTGCCAGCATTCCGAGGACTTTAGATACGCAGTATTTT. It specifies CASIPRTLDTQYF. The chain joins TRBV2 to TRBJ2-3, with D perhaps TRBD2 (5 bases). The germline V gene encodes CDR1 SNHLY and CDR2 FYNNEI. Trimming pared 7 bases from V and 5 bases from J, leaving 13 bases between. CDR3 length equals 13 residues. Looking up the rest from reference TRBV2 and TRBJ2-3 gives the full variable domain: EPEVTQTPSHQVTQMGQEVILRCVPISNHLYFYWYRQILGQKVEFLVSFYNNEISEKSEIFDDQFSVERPDGSNFTLKIRSTKLEDSAMYFCASIPRTLDTQYFGPGTRLTVL.

In nucleotides, the CDR3 is TGTGCCAGCAGCGCCAGCGGGAATATCTACGAGCAGTACTTC. This codes for CASSASGNIYEQYF. V and J are TRBV9 and TRBJ2-7, with TRBD2 matching over 7 bases. Germline assignment: CDR1 SGDLS and CDR2 YYNGEE. After removal of 3 bases from V and 3 bases from J, the junction contained 6 bases not matched to a gene. The CDR3 extends over 14 amino acids.

The chain recombines TRBV4-1 with TRBJ1-5, with D unresolved. The CDR3 totals 13 residues. Germline V CDR1 and CDR2: MGHRA, YSYEKL. Between the trimmed V and J ends, which lost 3 bases and 5 bases, there was a span of 8 bases. The CDR3 DNA follows: TGCGCCAGCAGCCATCCGACTGATCAGCCCCAGCATTTT. It specifies CASSHPTDQPQHF.

This sequence joins TRBV2 and TRBJ1-2; weak D call: TRBD1 (5 bases). Germline assignment: CDR1 SNHLY and CDR2 FYNNEI. The ends were cut back, 11 bases at V and 8 bases at J, with 15 bases in the middle. CDR3 length equals 11 residues. The CDR3 loop reads CALKDGAGYTF. In DNA form, the CDR3 reads TGTGCCCTTAAGGACGGGGCCGGCTACACCTTC.

The rearrangement links TRBV12-1 to TRBJ2-6; whether TRBD1, the table's D call, matches the DNA was not checked. TRBV12-1 is deemed a pseudogene. There are 18 residues in the CDR3. The DNA for the CDR3 is TGTGCCAGCAGCCGAGGTGATGTAGGACAAAGTCGGGCCAACGTCCTGACTTTC. It translates to CASSRGDVGQSRANVLTF.

The chain couples TRBV21-1 to TRBJ2-2; TRBD2 is taken as the D call from the table, unchecked against the DNA. TRBV21-1 is designated a pseudogene. This CDR3 region has 13 residues. The CDR3 DNA reads as TGTGCCAGCACCTCGAGCCCCACCGGGGAGCTGTTTTTT. Translated: CASTSSPTGELFF.

Comment on this clone: At one end the junction does not follow the germline gene, possibly because of a read error. The rearrangement joins TRBV7-7 to TRBJ1-5; D is perhaps TRBD1 (5 bases). The CDR3 length is 19 residues. Germline CDR1 and CDR2: SSHAT and FNYEAQ (reference sequence). CDR3 nucleotides: TGTGCTAGCAGCTTTGGGCGGCACCATCGGGACTATAGCAATCAGCCCCAGCATTTT. Protein: CASSFGRHHRDYSNQPQHF.

The chain uses TRBV2 and TRBJ2-2, with D perhaps TRBD1 (5 bases). Germline CDR1 reads SNHLY; CDR2 reads FYNNEI. V was cut by 6 bases and J by 0 bases, with 11 bases left in between. This CDR3 contains 15 residues. The CDR3 sequence: CASRPDRTNTGELFF. CDR3 in DNA: TGTGCCAGCAGGCCTGACAGAACGAACACCGGGGAGCTGTTTTTT.

This clone has only a few counts. The rearrangement links TRBV6-1 to TRBJ2-2; possibly TRBD1 for D (5 bases). Per the germline V gene, CDR1 is MNHNS and CDR2 is SASEGT. The CDR3 covers 15 residues. V shed 3 bases and J shed 7 bases, with 15 bases lying between them. CDR3 sequence: CASSDEYRSGGELFF. The CDR3 nucleotides read TGTGCCAGCAGTGATGAATACAGGTCGGGCGGGGAGCTGTTTTTT.

The rearrangement links TRBV10-2 to TRBJ2-1, with D perhaps TRBD1 (6 bases). The CDR3 contains 13 residues. CDR1 and CDR2 (germline): WSHSY, SAAADI. Trimming removed 2 bases at V and 4 bases at J, with 6 bases between. CDR3 in amino acids: CASSETGYNEQFF. CDR3 nucleotide sequence: TGCGCCAGCAGTGAGACAGGGTACAATGAGCAGTTCTTC.